This TCR beta chain came from a study of T-cell memory formation after mild COVID-19 (dated by TCRdb to about 2021). General notes on the study: Most TCR sequence clusters were specific to one of the two donors. In a couple of donors, T-cell clones that expanded and contracted after mild COVID-19 were followed by sequencing TCRalpha and TCRbeta repertoires longitudinally. Two young, previously healthy adult volunteers, one female and one male, were included in the cohort. Overall results and qualifications from the work: The second-wave clones that peaked on day 37 were not confirmed to be SARS-CoV-2 specific. Only two mild cases were covered in the study, and larger cohorts including severe cases with pre-infection samples were considered necessary. Balanced CD4/CD8 phenotypes were observed for clones contracting from day 15 to 85, whereas a bias towards CD4+ was observed for a second wave of clones expanding from day 15 to 37. Some responding clones were detected in pre-infection memory, which suggested that pre-existing cross-reactive memory T cells had joined the SARS-CoV-2 response. Contracting CD4+ clones were found mainly in CM and EM memory subsets, while CD8+ clones were enriched in EMRA.

In the case of this clonotype: What antigen it recognizes has not been identified. Qualities for individual bases were not recorded, and no much larger clone is one base off.

Ficoll-Paque density gradient centrifugation was used to isolate PBMCs. Taken from cysteine to phenylalanine, the CDR3 has 16 residues. CDR3 DNA only is kept here, 48 bases in frame from base 1. In the germline V gene, CDR1 corresponds to SGHAT and CDR2 to FQNNGV. A distance of 12 bases separates the germline ends of V and J, which lose 1 base and 0 bases respectively. Reads for this sample came from an Illumina NovaSeq 6000. cDNA libraries for TCRalpha and TCRbeta were prepared by 5'RACE using constant-segment primers, with sample barcodes and unique molecular identifiers added. Trizol reagent was used to extract RNA from every sample. The libraries were amplified in two PCR steps, and the second step added a second sample barcode and Illumina TruSeq adapters. Sequencing of libraries was performed on an Illumina NovaSeq with 2 x 150 bp paired-end reads. Per the original workflow: The reads were demultiplexed and collapsed into UMI-guided consensus sequences using migec v1.2.7. With mixcr v2.1.11, UMI consensuses were aligned to TRA and TRB V and J templates and assembled into clonotypes. Clonotypes were classified as expanded or contracted when called significant by both edgeR and NoisET, with noise models trained on biological replicates. For edgeR calls, the cutoffs were a false discovery rate-adjusted p below 0.01 and a log2 fold-change threshold of 1. As an exploratory analysis of dynamics, max-normalized trajectories of the 1000 most abundant clonotypes were examined with PCA combined with hierarchical clustering. The CD4 or CD8 phenotype of responding clones was assigned using the separately sequenced CD4+ and CD8+ repertoires. TCRdb trimmed the raw reads at Q25, called clones with MiXCR and kept productive beta chains. Identical CDR3 protein sequences are pooled into one entry, listed with their most common genes and DNA. The V and J calls were not made by the authors but by TCRdb's processing. For this sample the table gives 100,000 to 150,000 distinct CDR3 sequences, of which about 17% were detected only once. About 5% of the sample goes to the ten largest clones.

The source material was PBMCs or a T cell subset sorted from them (not recorded which). The sequence is built from TRBV11-2 and TRBJ2-5; the D gene is perhaps TRBD2, on 5 matching bases. The sequence came from a man younger than 35 who had mild COVID-19 (a few samples of this study predate the infection). The sample titles of this study are shuffled in the database, so cell type and time point are left out; the donor was told from shared clones. CDR3 region: CASSLGNTGNQETQYF. The nucleotide sequence reads as follows: TGTGCCAGCAGCTTAGGCAATACGGGGAACCAAGAGACCCAGTACTTC. With all but the CDR3 taken from the reference TRBV11-2 and TRBJ2-5 genes, the full variable domain is: EAGVAQSPRYKIIEKRQSVAFWCNPISGHATLYWYQQILGQGPKLLIQFQNNGVVDDSQLPKDRFSAERLKGVDSTLKIQPAKLEDSAVYLCASSLGNTGNQETQYFGPGTRLLVL.